This T cell receptor beta chain was found in a study of T cell responses to AZD1222 COVID-19 vaccine. About this clone: Its antigen is as yet unknown.

The repertoire was sequenced with immunoSEQ multiplex PCR; TCRdb's copy has only in-frame clones and lacks some. The profile covers 100,000 to 150,000 clones, with around 86% appearing a single time and 6.3% taken by the ten largest. In germline, CDR1 is MNHNY, CDR2 SVGAGI (reference sequence). The junction had 7 bases not matched to a gene; V was cut back by 8 bases and J by 10 bases. The CDR3 has 13 residues. Study outcomes and limitations: Increased Spike-specific TCR breadth and depth were observed after two AZD1222 doses. No repertoire was sampled before or during the peak T cell response, only after it. Most donors were white British and more were female, and clonal diversity was possibly underestimated.

This sequence originates from an adult in good health. Sample: peripheral blood, taken on day 0 of AZD1222 vaccination. The rearrangement joins TRBV6-6 to TRBJ2-1; 11 bases match TRBD2. The CDR3 sequence: CASVWVAGGEQFF. The CDR3 DNA is TGTGCCAGCGTTTGGGTAGCGGGGGGGGAGCAGTTCTTC.